This TCR beta chain appears in the sequencing data of a study of early T cells in non-severe SARS-CoV-2 infection. About the study: The chains were unpaired, and the sequenced material was bulk RNA from unsorted whole blood.

This CDR3 has 14 amino acids. V was cut by 3 bases and J by 6 bases, with 15 bases left in between. Germline-derived CDR1 and CDR2 are SGHAT and FQDESV (reference sequence). TCRdb reanalysed the 5' RACE reads using MiXCR and keeps one entry per CDR3 protein. This sample carries more than 25,000 distinct CDR3 sequences, 4.6% of them seen once, and the ten largest clones take about 12%. This clonotype was seen at least ten times. The receptor was isolated from an adult who was a healthcare worker with PCR-confirmed SARS-CoV-2 infection or an uninfected control (not recorded which). The V gene is TRBV11-1, the J gene TRBJ2-7, with D possibly being TRBD1 (7 bases). Sequencing was done on a sample of whole blood. CDR3 nucleotide sequence: TGTGCCAGCAGCTTGGAGGGGGCGCGGTCCGAGCAGTACTTC. Residues: CASSLEGARSEQYF.